A selection of T cell receptor beta chains follows, all from one sample in a study of T cells in tumors after PD-1 blockade. Libraries were prepared by immunoSEQ multiplex PCR; TCRdb keeps only in-frame clonotypes and omits some of them. The sample lists about 63,000 clones; about 74% were seen once. The starting material was PBMCs, obtained after anti-PD-1 treatment. The receptors were gathered from a human donor with basal cell carcinoma. Each CDR3 is given with its conserved first and last residue. D genes are given only for firm matches. Expanded clones get a size class; other rows say once, few or many, or leave the size out.

size | J | length | V | D | CDR3 | DNA
NA | TRBJ2-1 | 15 | TRBV6-5 | TRBD2 | CASSPLAEAYNEQFF | TGTGCCAGCAGTCCCCTAGCGGAGGCCTACAATGAGCAGTTCTTC
NA | TRBJ1-6 | 15 | TRBV5-1 | TRBD1 | CASSPWTGRNSPLHF | TGCGCCAGCAGCCCTTGGACAGGGAGAAATTCACCCCTCCACTTT
once | TRBJ2-5 | 15 | TRBV5-1 | TRBD1 | CASSAGTGGEETQYF | TGCGCCAGCAGCGCAGGGACAGGGGGCGAGGAGACCCAGTACTTC
NA | TRBJ1-4 | 13 | TRBV6-6 | NA | CASEDWTDEKLFF | TGTGCCAGCGAAGATTGGACGGACGAAAAACTGTTTTTT
NA | TRBJ2-1 | 15 | TRBV6-5 | TRBD2 | CASRRLAGGYNEQFF | TGTGCCAGCAGAAGACTAGCGGGGGGCTACAATGAGCAGTTCTTC
NA | TRBJ1-3 | 13 | TRBV6-6 | TRBD1 | CASSTGVGNTIYF | TGTGCCAGCAGTACAGGGGTCGGAAACACCATATATTTT
NA | TRBJ2-5 | 15 | TRBV6-2/TRBV6-3 | NA | CASSYSKVLGETQYF | TGTGCCAGCAGTTACTCGAAGGTCCTCGGGGAGACCCAGTACTTC
NA | TRBJ1-2 | 14 | TRBV2 | NA | CASSESTENYGYTF | TGTGCCAGCAGTGAGAGTACGGAAAACTATGGCTACACCTTC
few | TRBJ2-1 | 20 | TRBV5-5 | TRBD2 | CASSPLPPSGGPSSYNEQFF | TGTGCCAGCAGCCCACTACCTCCTAGCGGGGGCCCTAGCTCCTACAATGAGCAGTTCTTC
NA | TRBJ2-2 | 15 | TRBV27 | NA | CASRPGDGSTGELFF | TGTGCCAGCAGACCCGGGGACGGAAGTACCGGGGAGCTGTTTTTT
NA | TRBJ2-1 | 14 | TRBV2 | NA | CASSDVRVNNEQFF | TGTGCCAGCAGTGACGTCAGGGTGAACAATGAGCAGTTCTTC
NA | TRBJ1-2 | 14 | TRBV30 | NA | CAWAQQMGHSGYTF | TGTGCCTGGGCACAGCAGATGGGACATTCTGGCTACACCTTC
NA | TRBJ2-5 | 15 | TRBV28 | NA | CASSFGGTVLETQYF | TGTGCCAGCAGTTTTGGGGGAACCGTTCTAGAGACCCAGTACTTC
few | TRBJ1-1 | 15 | TRBV7-9 | TRBD1 | CASSSTGGTTTEAFF | TGTGCCAGCAGCTCGACAGGGGGCACGACAACTGAAGCTTTCTTT
NA | TRBJ2-3 | 15 | TRBV9 | TRBD1 | CASSVEGAPTDTQYF | TGTGCCAGCAGCGTAGAGGGGGCTCCCACAGATACGCAGTATTTT
NA | TRBJ2-7 | 11 | TRBV18 | NA | CASSPGQEQYF | TGTGCCAGCTCACCAGGGCAAGAGCAGTACTTC
once | TRBJ2-5 | 13 | TRBV9 | NA | CASSEGGTETQYF | TGTGCCAGCAGCGAAGGGGGGACGGAGACCCAGTACTTC
NA | TRBJ2-6 | 16 | TRBV10-1 | NA | CASSPRGTSGANVLTF | TGCGCCAGCAGTCCACGGGGGACCTCTGGGGCCAACGTCCTGACTTTC